The sequence of this T cell receptor (beta chain) was determined in a study of monozygotic twins with inflammatory bowel disease. Study-level results: Reduced clonotype sharing with other individuals was observed in IBD patients relative to healthy twins, especially with disease activity.

Total RNA amounting to about 3,800 ng went into each TCR library. Incorporation of UMIs carrying a 6-nucleotide sample barcode was performed by template switching. After re-calling the 5' RACE reads, TCRdb lists one entry per CDR3 protein, DNA absent. Recorded for this sample: some 400,000 distinct CDR3 sequences. Notes on this clonotype: Its target is unknown.

This clonotype was sampled from a human donor with ulcerative colitis or Crohn's disease, or a healthy co-twin of an affected twin (not recorded which). Sequenced: blood.

CDR3: CASSLSVIGPTEAFF. This sequence joins TRBV27 and TRBJ1-1. Germline lookup yields CDR1 MNHEY and CDR2 SMNVEV (reference sequence). This CDR3 is 15 amino acids long.